Listed below are T cell receptor beta chains from one sample, sequenced in a study of CD8+ T cells in alopecia areata. Some clones are missing from TCRdb's copy, which holds only in-frame ones; the method was immunoSEQ multiplex PCR. The table has some 200,000 clones, around three fifths seen once. Source: CD4+ T cells sorted from blood, taken at week 4, from a patient treated with tofacitinib. The origin of the receptors is a human donor with alopecia areata. CDR3s include the opening cysteine and the closing phenylalanine or tryptophan. The D gene is left open where the match is weak. Clone size is given for some rows only: seen once, a few or many times, or a class if the clone is expanded.

D: NA; J: TRBJ2-7; V: TRBV25-1; size: few; DNA: TGTGCCAGCAGTGAATCTGGCAGACGAGAGCAGTACTTC; CDR3: CASSESGRREQYF
D: TRBD1; J: TRBJ1-2; V: TRBV4-3; size: few; DNA: TGCGCCAGCAGCCAGCCCGGGACAGGTGATGGCTACACCTTC; CDR3: CASSQPGTGDGYTF
D: TRBD1; J: TRBJ1-5; V: TRBV6-5; size: NA; DNA: TGTGCCAGCAGTTCTTACAGGGGGCAAGACCAGCCCCAGCATTTT; CDR3: CASSSYRGQDQPQHF
D: NA; J: TRBJ1-1; V: TRBV2; size: many; DNA: TGTGCCAGCAGTCTTGACGTTGAAGCTTTCTTT; CDR3: CASSLDVEAFF
D: TRBD1; J: TRBJ1-3; V: TRBV9; size: NA; DNA: TGTGCCAGCAGCACACGACAGGGGGAAACTGGAAACACCATATATTTT; CDR3: CASSTRQGETGNTIYF
D: NA; J: TRBJ2-3; V: TRBV5-6; size: NA; DNA: TGTGCCAGCAGCCCCAGCACAGATACGCAGTATTTT; CDR3: CASSPSTDTQYF
D: NA; J: TRBJ2-7; V: TRBV28; size: many; DNA: TGTGCCAGCACCCCCTGGGGGGCGAGCTCCTACGAGCAGTACTTC; CDR3: CASTPWGASSYEQYF
D: TRBD2; J: TRBJ2-2; V: TRBV7-9; size: NA; DNA: TGTGCCAGCAGCCTCTTAGCGGGGGCGAACACCGGGGAGCTGTTTTTT; CDR3: CASSLLAGANTGELFF
D: NA; J: TRBJ1-2; V: TRBV7-2; size: few; DNA: TGTGCCAGCAGCTCACAGAGATTCTATGGCTACACCTTC; CDR3: CASSSQRFYGYTF
D: NA; J: TRBJ2-3; V: TRBV4-3; size: NA; DNA: TGCGCCAGCAGCCAAGTTGGGGCCGCGCCAGATACGCAGTATTTT; CDR3: CASSQVGAAPDTQYF
D: NA; J: TRBJ1-1; V: TRBV5-6; size: NA; DNA: TGTGCCAGCAGCTTGGAAAGGAACACTGAAGCTTTCTTT; CDR3: CASSLERNTEAFF
D: NA; J: TRBJ2-7; V: TRBV5-1; size: NA; DNA: TGCGCCAGCAGCCTTTCCGGGACACCTCACGAGCAGTACTTC; CDR3: CASSLSGTPHEQYF
D: TRBD1; J: TRBJ2-7; V: TRBV11-2; size: few; DNA: TGTGCCAGCAGCTTAGAACAAGGGACAGGCGCCTACGAGCAGTACTTC; CDR3: CASSLEQGTGAYEQYF
D: TRBD1; J: TRBJ2-2; V: TRBV15; size: once; DNA: TGTGCCACCACACAGGACAGGGTGGGAACCGGGGAGCTGTTTTTT; CDR3: CATTQDRVGTGELFF
D: TRBD2; J: TRBJ2-7; V: TRBV2; size: NA; DNA: TGTGCCAGCGGTGCGGGAGGCTACGAGCAGTACTTC; CDR3: CASGAGGYEQYF
D: TRBD2; J: TRBJ2-7; V: TRBV18; size: NA; DNA: TGTGCCAGCTCACTCGACCGGGGGGACGAGCAGTACTTC; CDR3: CASSLDRGDEQYF
D: NA; J: TRBJ2-7; V: TRBV21-1; size: NA; DNA: TGTGCCAGCAGCATTAGGATCCGCGACAGGAGACGGTACGAGCAGTACTTC; CDR3: CASSIRIRDRRRYEQYF
D: NA; J: TRBJ1-5; V: TRBV7-9; size: few; DNA: TGTGCCAGCAGCTCGCAGGGGAATCAGCCCCAGCATTTT; CDR3: CASSSQGNQPQHF
D: NA; J: TRBJ1-6; V: TRBV19; size: NA; DNA: TGTGCCAGTAGTCGGGTACGACAGCAGGATTCACCCCTCCACTTT; CDR3: CASSRVRQQDSPLHF
D: TRBD1; J: TRBJ1-3; V: TRBV30; size: once; DNA: TGTGCCGCCGACAGGGACGGGAACACCATATATTTT; CDR3: CAADRDGNTIYF
D: NA; J: TRBJ2-1; V: TRBV18; size: NA; DNA: TGTGCCAGCTCACCATTGGGGGACGAGCAGTTCTTC; CDR3: CASSPLGDEQFF
D: NA; J: TRBJ1-1; V: TRBV30; size: NA; DNA: TGTGCCTGGACCAGATCGAACACTGAAGCTTTCTTT; CDR3: CAWTRSNTEAFF
D: TRBD2; J: TRBJ2-3; V: TRBV4-3; size: NA; DNA: TGCGCCAGCAGCCAAGTTAGCGGGGTTGGCACGCAGTATTTT; CDR3: CASSQVSGVGTQYF
D: TRBD1; J: TRBJ2-5; V: TRBV7-2; size: NA; DNA: TGTGCCAGCAGCAGAGGACAGGGAACGATCGGAGAGACCCAGTACTTC; CDR3: CASSRGQGTIGETQYF
D: NA; J: TRBJ1-1; V: TRBV30; size: NA; DNA: TGTGCCTGGACCAGGACAGTAATGAACACTGAAGCTTTCTTT; CDR3: CAWTRTVMNTEAFF
D: TRBD1; J: TRBJ2-1; V: TRBV2; size: NA; DNA: TGTGCCAGCAGGACAGGGGCTTTATGGAACAATGAGCAGTTCTTC; CDR3: CASRTGALWNNEQFF
D: NA; J: TRBJ2-7; V: TRBV10-3; size: many; DNA: TGTGCCATCACCCCGGTTCGGGACACTTCCTACGAGCAGTACTTC; CDR3: CAITPVRDTSYEQYF
D: NA; J: TRBJ2-4; V: TRBV7-8; size: NA; DNA: TGTGCCAGCAGCCCGACCGCGGGCCGAAGTGGCATTCAGTACTTC; CDR3: CASSPTAGRSGIQYF
D: TRBD1; J: TRBJ1-2; V: TRBV29-1; size: NA; DNA: TGCAGCGCCCGGGACAGTTTAGCGACCCACTATGGCTACACCTTC; CDR3: CSARDSLATHYGYTF
D: TRBD1; J: TRBJ1-1; V: TRBV23-1; size: few; DNA: TGCGCCAGCAGTTTACGGGAGGGGGCGAGGAACACTGAAGCTTTCTTT; CDR3: CASSLREGARNTEAFF
D: NA; J: TRBJ1-3; V: TRBV2; size: few; DNA: TGTGCCAGCAGTGAGACCAACACCATATATTTT; CDR3: CASSETNTIYF
D: NA; J: TRBJ2-3; V: TRBV10-3; size: many; DNA: TGTGCCATCAGTGAGAACAGGGCAACAGATACGCAGTATTTT; CDR3: CAISENRATDTQYF
D: NA; J: TRBJ2-1; V: TRBV10-1; size: once; DNA: TGCGCCAGCAGCGGGGGGCCCAATGAGCAGTTCTTC; CDR3: CASSGGPNEQFF
D: TRBD2; J: TRBJ2-2; V: TRBV5-1; size: few; DNA: TGCGCCAGCAGCCGAGTCCGGGGGGGCTCGGGAGTCGGGGAGCTGTTTTTT; CDR3: CASSRVRGGSGVGELFF
D: NA; J: TRBJ1-3; V: TRBV18; size: few; DNA: TGTGCCAGCTCGTCCGGGAGCTCTGGAAACACCATATATTTT; CDR3: CASSSGSSGNTIYF